This T cell receptor (beta chain) was documented in a study of T-cell memory formation after mild COVID-19. The CDR3 runs to 14 residues. J gave up 5 bases and V 1 base, and 4 bases lay outside the gene matches. As for this clonotype: Its antigen is still unknown.

5'RACE with constant-segment primers yielded barcoded, UMI-tagged TCR alpha and TCR beta cDNA libraries. MiXCR was run by TCRdb on the 5' RACE reads, yielding one entry per CDR3 protein. The sample carries 150,000 or so distinct CDR3 sequences, 20% to 25% recorded once. General study results and limits: The study found contracting CD4+ clones mainly in CM and EM and contracting CD8+ clones in EMRA. Some SARS-CoV-2-responding clones were already detected in memory before infection. Among clones contracting day 15 to 85, CD4/CD8 was balanced, whereas later expanders leaned CD4+.

The chain recombines TRBV12-3 or TRBV12-4 with TRBJ2-5; 7 bases match TRBD1. The clonotype comes from an adult woman who had mild COVID-19 (a few samples of this study predate the infection). Cell type and time point are not known. Sample: PBMCs or a T cell subset sorted from them (not recorded which). This CDR3 reads CASSLVGGKETQYF. The CDR3 DNA sequence: TGTGCCAGCAGTTTAGTAGGGGGCAAGGAGACCCAGTACTTC.